Listed below are T cell receptor beta chains from one sample, sequenced in a study of cytomegalovirus exposure and HLA in healthy donors. Measured with immunoSEQ multiplex PCR; TCRdb has only the in-frame clones, and not every one. The sample lists 190,000 or so clones; less than 85% were seen once. Material for sequencing was PBMCs. The receptor set was obtained from a boy under 18 in good health and CMV-seronegative. The CDR3 runs from the conserved cysteine through the conserved F or W. The D gene is left open where the match is weak. Some rows have no size entry. The others give once, few or many, or a class for an expanded clone.

v_call	clone_size	j_call	d_call	cdr3_aa	cdr3_nt
TRBV4-2	.	TRBJ1-6	.	CASRAEAPGNSPLHF	TGTGCCAGCAGGGCAGAAGCTCCGGGGAATTCACCCCTCCACTTT
TRBV6-1	once	TRBJ1-5	TRBD1	CASSDRTGSNQPQHF	TGTGCCAGCAGTGATCGGACAGGAAGCAATCAGCCCCAGCATTTT
TRBV5-6	.	TRBJ1-1	.	CASSFPGVNTEAFF	TGTGCCAGCAGCTTCCCGGGGGTGAACACTGAAGCTTTCTTT
TRBV29-1	.	TRBJ1-2	.	CSAKQGSGYGYTF	TGCAGCGCAAAACAGGGAAGCGGTTATGGCTACACCTTC
TRBV6-1	.	TRBJ2-3	.	CASRDPGQPSDTQYF	TGTGCCAGCAGGGATCCAGGACAGCCGTCTGATACGCAGTATTTT
TRBV5-6	.	TRBJ2-5	.	CASSLAGVGKTQYF	TGTGCCAGCAGCTTGGCTGGGGTCGGGAAGACCCAGTACTTC
TRBV5-1	.	TRBJ1-2	TRBD1	CASSPLTGENRYTF	TGCGCCAGCAGCCCTCTGACAGGGGAGAATCGCTACACCTTC
TRBV7-8	.	TRBJ2-2	TRBD2	CASGQVNTGELFF	TGTGCTAGCGGGCAGGTTAACACCGGGGAGCTGTTTTTT
TRBV9	.	TRBJ2-7	TRBD2	CASSVGLAGGEQYF	TGTGCCAGCAGCGTAGGGCTAGCGGGAGGCGAGCAGTACTTC
TRBV29-1	.	TRBJ1-1	.	CSVAGHVDTEAFF	TGCAGCGTTGCAGGTCACGTCGACACTGAAGCTTTCTTT
TRBV7-7	.	TRBJ1-3	.	CASSSSGGMGDTIYF	TGTGCTAGCAGTTCGAGTGGAGGGATGGGAGACACCATATATTTT
TRBV18	.	TRBJ2-2	.	CASSGVRGTQTGELFF	TGTGCCAGCTCAGGTGTCAGGGGAACTCAAACCGGGGAGCTGTTTTTT
TRBV7-9	.	TRBJ1-1	TRBD1	CASSLDGTGEAFF	TGTGCCAGCAGCTTAGACGGGACAGGGGAAGCTTTCTTT
TRBV9	.	TRBJ2-5	TRBD2	CASSADGTSLETQYF	TGTGCCAGCAGCGCCGATGGGACTAGCCTGGAGACCCAGTACTTC
TRBV5-1	.	TRBJ1-2	.	CASSFMRGMDGYTF	TGCGCCAGCAGCTTTATGCGAGGGATGGATGGCTACACCTTC
TRBV5-8	.	TRBJ2-7	TRBD1	CASSSDRDEQYF	TGTGCCAGCAGCTCGGACAGGGACGAGCAGTACTTC
TRBV6-1	.	TRBJ2-5	TRBD2	CASSERRGGFQETQYF	TGTGCCAGCAGTGAACGGCGCGGGGGGTTCCAAGAGACCCAGTACTTC
TRBV15	.	TRBJ1-5	.	CATSRDRGIQPQHF	TGTGCCACCAGCAGAGATCGGGGGATCCAGCCCCAGCATTTT
TRBV2	.	TRBJ2-5	TRBD2	CASTRLGGGQETQYF	TGTGCCAGCACCCGGTTGGGGGGAGGGCAAGAGACCCAGTACTTC
TRBV29-1	.	TRBJ2-5	TRBD2	CSVARGGDPPQETQYF	TGCAGCGTAGCCCGGGGGGGGGATCCCCCTCAAGAGACCCAGTACTTC
TRBV10-1	.	TRBJ1-5	TRBD1	CANTGWTGQPQHF	TGCGCCAACACCGGGTGGACAGGACAGCCCCAGCATTTT
TRBV6-5	.	TRBJ2-2	.	CASSYGAATGELFF	TGTGCCAGCAGTTACGGGGCGGCCACCGGGGAGCTGTTTTTT
TRBV18	.	TRBJ2-4	.	CASSPVLGGGNDFKNIQYF	TGTGCCAGCTCACCAGTTTTAGGGGGGGGAAACGATTTCAAAAACATTCAGTACTTC
TRBV4-1	.	TRBJ1-1	.	CASSQGGRPEAFF	TGCGCCAGCAGCCAAGGGGGGAGGCCTGAAGCTTTCTTT
TRBV5-6	.	TRBJ2-2	TRBD1	CASSWTGKLYTGELFF	TGTGCCAGCAGCTGGACAGGAAAACTCTACACCGGGGAGCTGTTTTTT
TRBV15	.	TRBJ1-1	.	CATSPSGGQVNTEAFF	TGTGCCACCAGCCCCTCCGGAGGGCAAGTGAACACTGAAGCTTTCTTT
TRBV29-1	.	TRBJ1-1	.	CSVADPGTEAFF	TGCAGCGTGGCCGACCCGGGCACTGAAGCTTTCTTT
TRBV30	once	TRBJ2-2	TRBD2	CAWSVARLATGELFF	TGTGCCTGGAGTGTAGCTCGACTAGCCACCGGGGAGCTGTTTTTT
TRBV9	few	TRBJ2-7	.	CASSASSGEISYEQYF	TGTGCCAGCAGCGCGAGCTCGGGGGAAATCTCCTACGAGCAGTACTTC
TRBV11-2	.	TRBJ1-5	.	CASSFTQGINQPQHF	TGTGCCAGCAGCTTCACCCAGGGAATAAATCAGCCCCAGCATTTT
TRBV18	.	TRBJ1-1	TRBD1	CASSPQKDREAFF	TGTGCCAGCTCACCACAAAAGGACAGGGAAGCTTTCTTT
TRBV10-3	.	TRBJ2-7	TRBD1	CAISERQGGEQYF	TGTGCCATCAGTGAGAGACAGGGTGGAGAGCAGTACTTC
TRBV14	few	TRBJ1-5	.	CASSQGEGGGNQPQHF	TGTGCCAGCAGCCAGGGGGAGGGAGGGGGCAATCAGCCCCAGCATTTT
TRBV19	.	TRBJ2-5	TRBD1	CASSSRTGGQETQYF	TGTGCCAGTAGTTCCCGGACAGGGGGCCAAGAGACCCAGTACTTC
TRBV9	few	TRBJ2-7	TRBD1	CASSPTGSSYEQYF	TGTGCCAGCAGCCCGACAGGGAGCTCCTACGAGCAGTACTTC
TRBV7-9	.	TRBJ2-5	TRBD1	CASSPGQGARETQYF	TGTGCCAGCAGCCCGGGACAGGGGGCCCGAGAGACCCAGTACTTC
TRBV18	.	TRBJ1-1	TRBD1	CASSPRGQGRTEAFF	TGTGCCAGCTCACCACGTGGACAGGGTCGGACTGAAGCTTTCTTT
TRBV7-2	.	TRBJ2-1	TRBD2	CASSPGLAVAKQFF	TGTGCCAGCAGCCCTGGACTAGCGGTAGCAAAGCAGTTCTTC
TRBV14	few	TRBJ1-3	.	CASSHLGASGNTIYF	TGTGCCAGCAGCCACCTAGGGGCGTCTGGAAACACCATATATTTT
TRBV9	.	TRBJ2-3	TRBD2	CASSPTTSGGYTQYF	TGTGCCAGCAGCCCAACTACTAGCGGGGGATATACGCAGTATTTT
TRBV5-1	.	TRBJ1-3	TRBD1	CASSLADRDGNTIYF	TGCGCCAGCAGCTTGGCGGACAGGGATGGAAACACCATATATTTT
TRBV10-3	.	TRBJ1-6	.	CAISASRFPSSPLHF	TGTGCCATCAGTGCTAGCAGGTTCCCGAGTTCACCCCTCCACTTT
TRBV19	.	TRBJ2-6	.	CATQGRDFYSGANVLTF	TGTGCCACGCAGGGACGGGACTTTTACTCTGGGGCCAACGTCCTGACTTTC
TRBV15	.	TRBJ1-2	.	CATSRGRGPGYTF	TGTGCCACCAGCAGAGGGCGAGGTCCTGGCTACACCTTC
TRBV14	.	TRBJ2-5	.	CASSQDHVMGRETQYF	TGTGCCAGCAGCCAAGATCATGTGATGGGGAGGGAGACCCAGTACTTC